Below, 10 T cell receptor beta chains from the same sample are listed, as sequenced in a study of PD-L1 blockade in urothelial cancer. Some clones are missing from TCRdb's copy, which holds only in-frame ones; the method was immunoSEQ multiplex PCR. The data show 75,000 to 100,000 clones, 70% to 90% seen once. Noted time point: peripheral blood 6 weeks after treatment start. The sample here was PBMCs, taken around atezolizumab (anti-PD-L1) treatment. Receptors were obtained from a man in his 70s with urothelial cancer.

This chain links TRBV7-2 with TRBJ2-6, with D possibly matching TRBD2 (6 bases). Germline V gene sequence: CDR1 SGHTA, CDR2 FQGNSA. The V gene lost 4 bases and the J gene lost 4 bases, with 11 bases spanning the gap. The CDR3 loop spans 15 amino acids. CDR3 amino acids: CASSYKGLGANVLTF. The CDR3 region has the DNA TGTGCCAGCAGCTATAAGGGACTCGGGGCCAACGTCCTGACTTTC.

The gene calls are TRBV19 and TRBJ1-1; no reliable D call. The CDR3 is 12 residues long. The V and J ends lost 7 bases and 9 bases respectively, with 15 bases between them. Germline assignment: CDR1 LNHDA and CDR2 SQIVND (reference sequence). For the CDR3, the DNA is TGTGCCAGTACCCCTACGGAGTATCAAGCTTTCTTT. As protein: CASTPTEYQAFF.

CDR3 DNA sequence: TGTGCCAGCAGTTTTAGCGAGGTCGCGGGGGAAAAACTGTTTTTT. It translates to CASSFSEVAGEKLFF. The chain employs TRBV25-1 and TRBJ1-4; D ambiguous. The CDR3 is made up of 15 amino acids. V was shortened by 5 bases and J by 8 bases, with 18 bases between the two germline ends. CDR1 and CDR2 (germline): MGHDK, SYGVNS.

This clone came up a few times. The CDR3 DNA reads TGTGCCAGCAGTCTCCCCCCGGGACTAGTCAGTGAGCAGTTCTTC. Translated: CASSLPPGLVSEQFF. The chain is built from TRBV28 and TRBJ2-1; 8 nucleotides agree with TRBD2. The J segment lost 9 bases and the V segment lost 5 bases, leaving 12 bases of the junction unmatched. Germline lookup yields CDR1 MDHEN and CDR2 SYDVKM. The CDR3 extends over 15 amino acids.

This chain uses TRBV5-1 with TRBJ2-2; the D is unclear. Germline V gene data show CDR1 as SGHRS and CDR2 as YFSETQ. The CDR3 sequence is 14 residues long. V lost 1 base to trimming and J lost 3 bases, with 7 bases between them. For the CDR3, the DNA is TGCGCCAGCAGCTTGAACTTTGACACCGGGGAGCTGTTTTTT. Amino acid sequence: CASSLNFDTGELFF.

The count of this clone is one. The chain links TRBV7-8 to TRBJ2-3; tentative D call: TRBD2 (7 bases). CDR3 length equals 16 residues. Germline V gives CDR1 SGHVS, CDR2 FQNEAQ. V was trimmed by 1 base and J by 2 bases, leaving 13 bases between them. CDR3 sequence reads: CASSLGPRGATDTQYF. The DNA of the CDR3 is TGTGCCAGCAGCTTAGGACCCCGGGGGGCCACAGATACGCAGTATTTT.

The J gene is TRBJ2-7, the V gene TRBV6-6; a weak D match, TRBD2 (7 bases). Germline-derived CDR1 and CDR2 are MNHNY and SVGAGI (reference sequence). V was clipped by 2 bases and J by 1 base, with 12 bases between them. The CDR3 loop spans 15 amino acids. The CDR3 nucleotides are TGTGCCAGCAGTTACGATAGGGGGGGGTCCTACGAGCAGTACTTC. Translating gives CASSYDRGGSYEQYF.

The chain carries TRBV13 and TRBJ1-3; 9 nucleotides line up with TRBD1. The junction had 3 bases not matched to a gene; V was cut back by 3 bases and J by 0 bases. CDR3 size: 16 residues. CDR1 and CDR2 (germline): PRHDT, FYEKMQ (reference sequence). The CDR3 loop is CASSLDRGLSGNTIYF. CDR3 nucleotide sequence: TGTGCCAGCAGCTTGGACAGGGGCCTCTCTGGAAACACCATATATTTT.

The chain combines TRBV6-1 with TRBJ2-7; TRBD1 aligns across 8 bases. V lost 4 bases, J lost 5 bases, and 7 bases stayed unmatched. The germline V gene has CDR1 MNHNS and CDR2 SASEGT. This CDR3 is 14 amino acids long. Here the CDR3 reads CASSVGTGGDEQYF. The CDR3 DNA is TGTGCCAGCAGTGTTGGGACAGGAGGAGACGAGCAGTACTTC.

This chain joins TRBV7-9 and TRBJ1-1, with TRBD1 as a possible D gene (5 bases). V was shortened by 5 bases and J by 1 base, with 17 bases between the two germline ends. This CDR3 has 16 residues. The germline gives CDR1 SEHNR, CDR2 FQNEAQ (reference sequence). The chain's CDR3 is CASSLGAGTENTEAFF. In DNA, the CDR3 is TGTGCCAGCAGCCTAGGGGCGGGGACGGAGAACACTGAAGCTTTCTTT.